This entry concerns a single TCR beta chain. The antigen is unknown. This entry is derived from a study of cytomegalovirus exposure and HLA in healthy donors. On the study more broadly: From donors who were HLA-typed, an early data release held 80 million to 85 million unique TCRs. Most genotyped donors, 81% of 300 to 400, had Caucasian-associated genetic ancestry. Study outcomes and limitations: Being productive about 87% or about 30% of the time was typical of most TCR beta V segments in an earlier analysis.

There are 11 residues in the CDR3. V lost 5 bases to trimming and J lost 11 bases, with 12 bases between them. The germline gives CDR1 MNHNS, CDR2 SASEGT. 13 Jbeta primers and 60 Vbeta primers were used for the PCR. The assay was immunoSEQ multiplex PCR, and TCRdb's table has in-frame clones only and misses some. The table lists a few hundred thousand clones, approximately 91% of them singletons. This clonotype originated in a girl aged 2 to 9 in good health and CMV-seronegative. The sequencing sample was made of PBMCs. The V gene is TRBV6-1, the J gene TRBJ2-5; D not resolved. CDR3 sequence: CASSPPGWQYF. The CDR3 DNA reads as TGTGCCAGCAGTCCCCCGGGTTGGCAGTACTTC.